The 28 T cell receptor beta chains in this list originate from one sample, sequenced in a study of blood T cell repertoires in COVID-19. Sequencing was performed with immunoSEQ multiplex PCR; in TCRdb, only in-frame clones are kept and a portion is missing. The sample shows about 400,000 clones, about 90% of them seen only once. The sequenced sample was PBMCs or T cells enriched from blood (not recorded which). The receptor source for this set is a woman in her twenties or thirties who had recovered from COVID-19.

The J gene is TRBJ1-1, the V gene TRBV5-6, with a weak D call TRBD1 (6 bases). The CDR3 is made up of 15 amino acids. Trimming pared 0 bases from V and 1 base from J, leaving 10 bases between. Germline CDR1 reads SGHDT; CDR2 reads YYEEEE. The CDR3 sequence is CASSLELTGNTEAFF. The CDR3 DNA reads TGTGCCAGCAGCTTGGAATTGACAGGGAACACTGAAGCTTTCTTT.

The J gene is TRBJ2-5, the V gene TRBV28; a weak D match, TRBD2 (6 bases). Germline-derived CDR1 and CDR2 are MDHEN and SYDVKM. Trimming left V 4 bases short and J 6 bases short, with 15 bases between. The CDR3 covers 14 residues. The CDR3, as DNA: TGTGCCAGCAGTTCAGCGGGCGCGACCCAGACCCAGTACTTC. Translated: CASSSAGATQTQYF.

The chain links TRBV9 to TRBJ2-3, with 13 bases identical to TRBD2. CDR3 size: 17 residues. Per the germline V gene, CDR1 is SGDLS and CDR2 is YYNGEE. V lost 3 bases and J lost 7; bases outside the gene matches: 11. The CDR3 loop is CASSGGLAGRIGNTQYF. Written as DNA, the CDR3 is TGTGCCAGCAGCGGGGGACTAGCGGGACGGATCGGAAATACGCAGTATTTT.

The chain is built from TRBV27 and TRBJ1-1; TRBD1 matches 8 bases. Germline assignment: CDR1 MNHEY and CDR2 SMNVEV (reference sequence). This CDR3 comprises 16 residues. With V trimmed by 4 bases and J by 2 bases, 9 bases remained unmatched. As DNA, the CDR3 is TGTGCCAGCAGTTCCATACGGACAGGGACAAACACTGAAGCTTTCTTT. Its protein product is CASSSIRTGTNTEAFF.

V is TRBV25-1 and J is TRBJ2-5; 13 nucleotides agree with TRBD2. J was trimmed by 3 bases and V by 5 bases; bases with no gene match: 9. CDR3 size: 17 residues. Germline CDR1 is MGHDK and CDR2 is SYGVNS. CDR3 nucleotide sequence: TGTGCCAGCAGTAGGGCTACTAGCGGGAGGGGAAAAGAGACCCAGTACTTC. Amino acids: CASSRATSGRGKETQYF.

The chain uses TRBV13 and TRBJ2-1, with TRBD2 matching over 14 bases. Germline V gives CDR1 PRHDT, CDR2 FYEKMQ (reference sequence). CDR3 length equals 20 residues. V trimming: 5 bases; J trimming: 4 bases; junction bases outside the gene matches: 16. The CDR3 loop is CASSQMRRTSGRPSYNEQFF. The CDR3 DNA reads TGTGCCAGCAGCCAGATGCGGCGGACTAGCGGGAGGCCAAGTTACAATGAGCAGTTCTTC.

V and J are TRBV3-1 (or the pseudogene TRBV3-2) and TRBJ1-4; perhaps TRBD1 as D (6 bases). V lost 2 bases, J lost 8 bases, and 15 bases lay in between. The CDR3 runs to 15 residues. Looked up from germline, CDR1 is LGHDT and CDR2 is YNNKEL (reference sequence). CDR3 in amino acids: CASSQIGGHEEKLFF. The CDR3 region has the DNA TGTGCCAGCAGCCAAATAGGGGGACATGAAGAAAAACTGTTTTTT.

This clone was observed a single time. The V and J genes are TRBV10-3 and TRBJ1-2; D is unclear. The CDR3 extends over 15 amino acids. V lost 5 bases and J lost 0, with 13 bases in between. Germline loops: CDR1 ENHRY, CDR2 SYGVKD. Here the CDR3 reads CAISRRFTTNYGYTF. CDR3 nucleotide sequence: TGTGCCATCAGTCGGAGGTTTACTACTAACTATGGCTACACCTTC.

CDR3 residues: CAWSIGTGGHQPQHF. CDR3 coding DNA: TGTGCCTGGAGTATCGGGACAGGCGGGCATCAGCCCCAGCATTTT. V and J are TRBV30 and TRBJ1-5; 8 bases fit TRBD1. The CDR3 runs to 15 residues. In germline, CDR1 is GTSNPN, CDR2 SVGIG (reference sequence). The junction had 8 bases not matched to a gene; V was cut back by 2 bases and J by 5 bases. The variable domain in full, completed from reference TRBV30 and TRBJ1-5, reads SQTIHQWPATLVQPVGSPLSLECTVEGTSNPNLYWYRQAAGRGLQLLFYSVGIGQISSEVPQNLSASRPQDRQFILSSKKLLLSDSGFYLCAWSIGTGGHQPQHFGDGTRLSIL.

CDR3 amino acids: CASSLSGVYGYTF. CDR3 nucleotides: TGTGCCAGCAGTTTATCCGGGGTATACGGCTACACCTTC. The rearrangement uses TRBV28 and TRBJ1-2; D call uncertain. This CDR3 has 13 amino acids. Germline V gene lookup returns CDR1 MDHEN and CDR2 SYDVKM. V lost 1 base, J lost 8 bases, and 11 bases lay in between.

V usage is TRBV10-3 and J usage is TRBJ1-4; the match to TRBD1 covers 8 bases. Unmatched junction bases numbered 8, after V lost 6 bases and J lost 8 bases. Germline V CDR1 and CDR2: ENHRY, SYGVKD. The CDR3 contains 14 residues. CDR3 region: CAISDWDRPEKLFF. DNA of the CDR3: TGTGCCATCAGCGACTGGGACAGGCCGGAAAAACTGTTTTTT.

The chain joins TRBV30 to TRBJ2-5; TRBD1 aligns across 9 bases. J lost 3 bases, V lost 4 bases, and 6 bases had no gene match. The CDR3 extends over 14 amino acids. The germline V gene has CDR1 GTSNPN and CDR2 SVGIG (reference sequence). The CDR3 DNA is TGTGCCTGGAACCCGGGACAGGGAAAAGAGACCCAGTACTTC. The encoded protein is CAWNPGQGKETQYF.

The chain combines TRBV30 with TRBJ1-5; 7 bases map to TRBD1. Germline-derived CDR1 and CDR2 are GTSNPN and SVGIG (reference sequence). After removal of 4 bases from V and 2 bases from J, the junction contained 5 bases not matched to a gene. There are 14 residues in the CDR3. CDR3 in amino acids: CAWTTGLGNQPQHF. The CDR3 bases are TGTGCCTGGACGACAGGGTTGGGCAATCAGCCCCAGCATTTT.

The CDR3 sequence is CASSEGRALGPGELFF. The CDR3, as DNA: TGTGCCAGCAGCGAGGGGAGGGCCCTAGGTCCCGGGGAGCTGTTTTTT. The genes are TRBV9 and TRBJ2-2, with 7 bases identical to TRBD2. The CDR3 runs to 16 residues. V lost 3 bases to trimming and J lost 6 bases; unmatched junction nucleotides: 11. Looked up from germline, CDR1 is SGDLS and CDR2 is YYNGEE. Looking up the rest from reference TRBV9 and TRBJ2-2 gives the full variable domain: DSGVTQTPKHLITATGQRVTLRCSPRSGDLSVYWYQQSLDQGLQFLIQYYNGEERAKGNILERFSAQQFPDLHSELNLSSLELGDSALYFCASSEGRALGPGELFFGEGSRLTVL.

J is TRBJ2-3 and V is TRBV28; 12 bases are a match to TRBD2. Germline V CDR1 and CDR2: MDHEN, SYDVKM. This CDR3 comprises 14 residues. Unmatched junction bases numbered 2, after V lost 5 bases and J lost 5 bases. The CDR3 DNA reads TGTGCCAGCAGTCTAGCGGGAGGGGTAGATACGCAGTATTTT. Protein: CASSLAGGVDTQYF.

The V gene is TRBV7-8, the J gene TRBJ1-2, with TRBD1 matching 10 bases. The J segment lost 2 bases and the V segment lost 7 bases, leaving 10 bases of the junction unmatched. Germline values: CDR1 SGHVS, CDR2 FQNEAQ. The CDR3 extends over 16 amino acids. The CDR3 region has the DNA TGTGCCAGCAACCCGGGACAGGGGTTGGGAAACTATGGCTACACCTTC. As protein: CASNPGQGLGNYGYTF.

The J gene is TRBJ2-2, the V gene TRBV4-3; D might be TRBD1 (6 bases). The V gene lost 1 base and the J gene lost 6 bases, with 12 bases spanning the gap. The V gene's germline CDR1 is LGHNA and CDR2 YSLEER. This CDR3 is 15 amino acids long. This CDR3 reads CASSQAEGGAGELFF. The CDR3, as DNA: TGCGCCAGCAGCCAAGCGGAAGGGGGAGCCGGGGAGCTGTTTTTT.

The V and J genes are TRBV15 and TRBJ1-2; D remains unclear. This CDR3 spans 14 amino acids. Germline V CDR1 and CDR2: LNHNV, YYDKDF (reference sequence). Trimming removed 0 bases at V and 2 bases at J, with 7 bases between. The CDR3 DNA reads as TGTGCCACCAGCAGAGATATAACAAACTATGGCTACACCTTC. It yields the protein CATSRDITNYGYTF.

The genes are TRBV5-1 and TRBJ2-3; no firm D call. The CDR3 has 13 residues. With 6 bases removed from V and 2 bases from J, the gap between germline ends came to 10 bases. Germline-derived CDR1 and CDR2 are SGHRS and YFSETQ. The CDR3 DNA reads TGCGCCAGCAATGAGGTTCCCACAGATACGCAGTATTTT. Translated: CASNEVPTDTQYF.

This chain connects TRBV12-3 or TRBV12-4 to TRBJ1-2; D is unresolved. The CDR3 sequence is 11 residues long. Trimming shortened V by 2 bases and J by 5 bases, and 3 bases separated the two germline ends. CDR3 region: CASSLSYGYTF. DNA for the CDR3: TGTGCCAGCAGTTTATCTTATGGCTACACCTTC.

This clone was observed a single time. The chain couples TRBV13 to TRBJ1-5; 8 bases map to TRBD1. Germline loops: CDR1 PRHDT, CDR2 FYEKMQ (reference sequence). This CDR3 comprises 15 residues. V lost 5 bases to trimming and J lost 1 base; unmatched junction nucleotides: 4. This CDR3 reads CASSVGQASNQPQHF. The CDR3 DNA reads TGTGCCAGCAGCGTGGGACAGGCGAGCAATCAGCCCCAGCATTTT. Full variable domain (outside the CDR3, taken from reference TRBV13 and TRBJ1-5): AAGVIQSPRHLIKEKRETATLKCYPIPRHDTVYWYQQGPGQDPQFLISFYEKMQSDKGSIPDRFSAQQFSDYHSELNMSSLELGDSALYFCASSVGQASNQPQHFGDGTRLSIL.

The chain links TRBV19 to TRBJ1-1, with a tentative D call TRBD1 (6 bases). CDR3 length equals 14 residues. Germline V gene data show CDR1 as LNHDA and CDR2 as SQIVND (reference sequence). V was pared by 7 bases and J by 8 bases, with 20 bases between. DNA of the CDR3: TGTGCCAGTACTACGCGTCGGGAGGGGGTGGAAGCTTTCTTT. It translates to CASTTRREGVEAFF. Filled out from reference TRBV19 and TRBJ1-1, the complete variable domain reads DGGITQSPKYLFRKEGQNVTLSCEQNLNHDAMYWYRQDPGQGLRLIYYSQIVNDFQKGDIAEGYSVSREKKESFPLTVTSAQKNPTAFYLCASTTRREGVEAFFGQGTRLTVV.

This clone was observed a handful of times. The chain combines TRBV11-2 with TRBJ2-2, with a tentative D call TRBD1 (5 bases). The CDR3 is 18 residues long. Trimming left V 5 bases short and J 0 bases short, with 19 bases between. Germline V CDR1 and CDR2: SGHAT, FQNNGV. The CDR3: CASSPQAHIRANTGELFF. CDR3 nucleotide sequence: TGTGCCAGCAGCCCCCAGGCACACATCAGGGCGAACACCGGGGAGCTGTTTTTT.

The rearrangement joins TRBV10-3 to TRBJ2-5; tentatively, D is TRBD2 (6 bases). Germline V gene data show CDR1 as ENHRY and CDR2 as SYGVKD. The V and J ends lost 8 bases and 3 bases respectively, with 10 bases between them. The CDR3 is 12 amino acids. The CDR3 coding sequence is TGTGCCATCGGAACGGGGGAAGAGACCCAGTACTTC. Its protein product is CAIGTGEETQYF.

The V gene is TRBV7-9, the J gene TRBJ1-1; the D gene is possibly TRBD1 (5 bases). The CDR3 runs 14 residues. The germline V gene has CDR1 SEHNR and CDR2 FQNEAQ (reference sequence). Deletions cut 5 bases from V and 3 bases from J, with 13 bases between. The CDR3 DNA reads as TGTGCCAGCAGCCGGGCCCTAGGGGACACTGAAGCTTTCTTT. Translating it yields CASSRALGDTEAFF. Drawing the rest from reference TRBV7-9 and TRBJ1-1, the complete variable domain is DTGVSQNPRHKITKRGQNVTFRCDPISEHNRLYWYRQTLGQGPEFLTYFQNEAQLEKSRLLSDRFSAERPKGSFSTLEIQRTEQGDSAMYLCASSRALGDTEAFFGQGTRLTVV.

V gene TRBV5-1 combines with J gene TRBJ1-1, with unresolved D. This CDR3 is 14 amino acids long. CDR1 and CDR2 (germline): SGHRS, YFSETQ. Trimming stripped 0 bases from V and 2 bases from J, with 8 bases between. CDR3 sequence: CASSLGPINTEAFF. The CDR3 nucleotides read TGCGCCAGCAGCTTGGGTCCAATCAACACTGAAGCTTTCTTT.

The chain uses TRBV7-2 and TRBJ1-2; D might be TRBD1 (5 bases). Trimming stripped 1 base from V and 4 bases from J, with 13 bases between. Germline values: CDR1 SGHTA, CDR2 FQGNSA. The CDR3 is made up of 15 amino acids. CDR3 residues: CASSLDGAVGYGYTF. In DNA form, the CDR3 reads TGTGCCAGCAGCTTAGATGGGGCCGTAGGCTATGGCTACACCTTC.

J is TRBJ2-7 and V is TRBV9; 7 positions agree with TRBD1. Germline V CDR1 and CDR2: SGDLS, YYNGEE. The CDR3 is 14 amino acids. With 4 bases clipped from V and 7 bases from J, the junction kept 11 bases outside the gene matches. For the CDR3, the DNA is TGTGCCAGCAGCTCCCATCCGACAGGGAGTGAGCAGTACTTC. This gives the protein CASSSHPTGSEQYF.